This paragraph covers one T cell receptor beta chain sequence. The germline V gene has CDR1 MDHEN and CDR2 SYDVKM. The CDR3 sequence is 16 residues long. V shed 4 bases and J 0 bases; nucleotides not matched to a gene: 6. Controls came from buffy coats of healthy blood donors. Authors' analysis steps: A productive frequency of 2.59 x 10-5 was the lowest detectable. The repertoire was sequenced with immunoSEQ multiplex PCR; TCRdb's copy has only in-frame clones and lacks some. V and J calls and clone size are copied from that table; D and trimming were computed from the DNA. The repertoire holds almost 30,000 clones, with under 85% as singletons. The data are from a study of STAT5B mutations in CD4+ large granular lymphocyte leukemia.

The chain is built from TRBV28 and TRBJ2-1, with 7 bases lining up with TRBD2. The clonotype originates from a human donor in good health. The material sequenced was CD4+ T cells from blood buffy coats. DNA of the CDR3: TGTGCCAGCAGTTCGTCTAGCGGAGGCTCCTACAATGAGCAGTTCTTC. Amino acid sequence: CASSSSSGGSYNEQFF.